A few counts support the clone carrying this T cell receptor beta chain. A 10 ml volume of fresh peripheral blood provided the PBMCs. This record belongs to a study of Graves' ophthalmopathy and Graves' hyperthyroidism. The overall study: Peripheral blood samples were taken at initial diagnosis, before any treatment.

Researchers took RNA transcripts and amplified TCR beta CDR3 regions from them. A first-round RT-PCR used HTBI primers, followed by a second-round multiplex PCR. TCRdb re-called the multiplex PCR reads with MiXCR, one entry per CDR3 protein. The sample shows 240,000 or so distinct CDR3 sequences, less than 55% of them seen only once. The CDR3 has 15 amino acids. V was cut by 5 bases and J by 1 base, with 14 bases left in between. The germline V gene encodes CDR1 SGHAT and CDR2 FQNNGV. Sequenced input: peripheral blood. This clonotype was obtained from an adult man with Graves' ophthalmopathy. The genes are TRBV11-2 and TRBJ1-1; D might be TRBD1 (6 bases). The CDR3 region is CASSLPTGSNTEAFF. For the CDR3, the DNA is TGTGCCAGCAGCCTACCGACAGGCTCGAACACTGAAGCTTTCTTT.